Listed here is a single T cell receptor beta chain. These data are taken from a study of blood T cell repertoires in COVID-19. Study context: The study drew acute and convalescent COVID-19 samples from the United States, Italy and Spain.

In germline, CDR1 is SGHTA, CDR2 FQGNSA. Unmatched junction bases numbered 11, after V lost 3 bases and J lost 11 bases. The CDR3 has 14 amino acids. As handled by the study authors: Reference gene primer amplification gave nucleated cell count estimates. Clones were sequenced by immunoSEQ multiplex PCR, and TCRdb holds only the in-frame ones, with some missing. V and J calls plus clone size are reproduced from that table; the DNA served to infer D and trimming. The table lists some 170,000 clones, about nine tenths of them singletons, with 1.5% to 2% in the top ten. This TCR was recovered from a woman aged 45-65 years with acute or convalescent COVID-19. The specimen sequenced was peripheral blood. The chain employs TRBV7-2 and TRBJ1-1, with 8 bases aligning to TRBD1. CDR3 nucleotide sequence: TGTGCCAGCAGCTTCCCTTGGGGGACAGGTTCGGCTTTCTTT. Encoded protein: CASSFPWGTGSAFF.